A selection of T cell receptor beta chains follows, all from one sample in a study of blood T cells in healthy people across ages. TCRdb ran MiXCR on the 5' RACE reads and lists one entry per CDR3 protein. The data hold 1 million or so distinct CDR3 sequences, with over 35% observed a single time. The sample consisted of blood. The receptor source for this set is a woman in her sixties or seventies in good health. Both conserved end residues are part of each CDR3. A D gene is named only where the DNA matches it firmly. The size entry is marked missing in some rows and otherwise reads once, few, many or a size class.

>.|TRBJ2-3|TRBV7-2|.
CASSLEGFMSDTQYF
TGTGCCAGCAGCTTAGAAGGGTTTATGTCAGATACGCAGTATTTT
>TRBD2|TRBJ2-1|TRBV18|.
CASSRRGGTIYNEQFF
TGTGCCAGCTCACGACGCGGGGGGACCATATACAATGAGCAGTTCTTC
>TRBD1|TRBJ2-3|TRBV15|few
CATSRDTGGSLRDTQYF
TGTGCCACCAGCAGAGATACAGGGGGCTCTCTTAGAGATACGCAGTATTTT
>.|TRBJ2-1|TRBV27|once
CASSYTRYNEQFF
TGTGCCAGCAGTTACACTAGGTACAATGAGCAGTTCTTC
>TRBD1|TRBJ1-4|TRBV10-3|.
CAIRDDRASGEKLFF
TGTGCCATCAGAGATGACAGGGCCTCTGGTGAAAAACTGTTTTTT
>TRBD1|TRBJ2-1|TRBV3-1|.
CASGGQYNEQFF
TGTGCCAGCGGGGGACAGTACAATGAGCAGTTCTTC
>.|TRBJ2-7|TRBV5-7|.
CASSLSQALAEQYF
TGTGCCAGCAGCTTGTCTCAGGCCCTAGCCGAGCAGTACTTC
>TRBD2|TRBJ2-1|TRBV12-3/TRBV12-4|few
CASSFWREGRNEQFF
TGTGCCAGCAGTTTTTGGCGGGAGGGCCGAAATGAGCAGTTCTTC
>.|TRBJ2-7|TRBV29-1|few
CSAEGVRFEQYF
TGCAGCGCAGAGGGGGTGCGATTCGAGCAGTACTTC
>TRBD2|TRBJ2-7|TRBV19|.
CASRSAGGPTYEQYF
TGTGCCAGTAGAAGTGCGGGGGGCCCTACCTACGAGCAGTACTTC
>TRBD1|TRBJ2-7|TRBV27|.
CASRDRVPPYEQYF
TGTGCCAGCAGAGACAGGGTCCCCCCATACGAGCAGTACTTC
>TRBD1|TRBJ1-2|TRBV4-2|.
CASSLSRGDLDYTF
TGTGCCAGCAGCCTAAGCAGGGGGGATCTTGACTACACCTTC
>.|TRBJ1-1|TRBV29-1|few
CSVDRHNTEAFF
TGCAGCGTGGACAGACATAACACTGAAGCTTTCTTT
>.|TRBJ2-5|TRBV20-1|.
CSAGGGAKSETQYF
TGCAGTGCCGGCGGCGGGGCGAAGTCGGAGACCCAGTACTTC
>.|TRBJ2-5|TRBV29-1|.
CSGGYSGHQETQYF
TGCAGCGGGGGGTATAGCGGACATCAAGAGACCCAGTACTTC
>TRBD2|TRBJ2-5|TRBV3-1|.
CASSQFSGGVGLQETQYF
TGTGCCAGCAGCCAGTTCTCGGGAGGTGTGGGGCTCCAAGAGACCCAGTACTTC
>.|TRBJ2-1|TRBV7-9|.
CASSLVGAGAEQFF
TGTGCCAGCAGCTTAGTGGGAGCGGGTGCTGAGCAGTTCTTC
>.|TRBJ2-3|TRBV7-2|few
CASKRSSTDTQYF
TGTGCCAGCAAGAGGTCAAGCACAGATACGCAGTATTTT
>TRBD2|TRBJ2-1|TRBV15|few
CATSTFPGLAFGAMEQFF
TGTGCCACCAGCACGTTCCCGGGACTAGCTTTCGGGGCCATGGAGCAGTTCTTC
>.|TRBJ1-1|TRBV6-1|.
CASMGLTEAFF
TGTGCCAGCATGGGTCTCACTGAAGCTTTCTTT
>TRBD2|TRBJ2-3|TRBV4-1|few
CASSQPGLVTDTQYF
TGCGCCAGCAGCCAACCGGGACTAGTTACAGATACGCAGTATTTT
>TRBD2|TRBJ2-1|TRBV27|few
CASSSPTSGRNNEQFF
TGTGCCAGCAGTTCCCCCACTAGCGGGAGGAACAATGAGCAGTTCTTC
>TRBD2|TRBJ2-3|TRBV20-1|.
CSEGTSGVTDAQYF
TGCAGTGAAGGGACTAGCGGGGTCACAGATGCGCAGTATTTT
>.|TRBJ1-5|TRBV29-1|.
CSVEGLRGQPQHF
TGCAGCGTCGAGGGACTCAGGGGTCAGCCCCAGCATTTT
>.|TRBJ2-5|TRBV6-4|.
CASSDYPGREQYF
TGTGCCAGCAGTGACTATCCGGGACGGGAGCAGTACTTC
>TRBD2|TRBJ2-7|TRBV5-6|few
CASSGLAGSHEQYF
TGTGCCAGCAGCGGACTAGCGGGAAGCCACGAGCAGTACTTC
>TRBD2|TRBJ2-7|TRBV20-1|.
CSANGLAGTYEQYF
TGCAGTGCCAACGGACTAGCGGGTACCTACGAGCAGTACTTC
>TRBD2|TRBJ2-1|TRBV4-1|.
CASSQPASGRKDNEQFF
TGCGCCAGCAGCCAACCGGCTAGCGGGCGAAAAGACAATGAGCAGTTCTTC
>.|TRBJ2-7|TRBV29-1|few
CSAQPPNSGEQYF
TGCAGCGCACAGCCCCCCAACAGCGGGGAGCAGTACTTC
>TRBD1|TRBJ1-2|TRBV18|.
CASSPGGTGGVGYTF
TGTGCCAGCTCACCGGGAGGGACAGGGGGCGTTGGCTACACCTTC
>TRBD1|TRBJ2-7|TRBV6-1|.
CASRPIGQGGNILEQYF
TGTGCCAGCAGACCTATTGGACAGGGGGGCAATATCCTCGAGCAGTACTTC
>TRBD2|TRBJ2-1|TRBV20-1|few
CSWSGIQSYNEQFF
TGCAGTTGGAGCGGGATCCAATCCTACAATGAGCAGTTCTTC
>.|TRBJ1-5|TRBV28|few
CATGKGQSADQPQHF
TGTGCCACCGGGAAAGGGCAGTCGGCGGATCAGCCCCAGCATTTT
>.|TRBJ1-5|TRBV12-3/TRBV12-4|few
CASSLSRSNQPQHF
TGTGCCAGCAGTCTAAGTCGTAGCAATCAGCCCCAGCATTTT
>.|TRBJ2-5|TRBV11-2|.
CASSLSPSAQETQYF
TGTGCCAGCAGCTTATCTCCTAGCGCACAAGAGACCCAGTACTTC
>.|TRBJ1-4|TRBV4-1|.
CASSQVFGEEKLFF
TGCGCCAGCAGCCAAGTATTCGGAGAAGAAAAACTGTTTTTT
>TRBD2|TRBJ2-7|TRBV20-1|.
CSALGLASEQYF
TGCAGTGCGCTGGGACTAGCCAGCGAGCAGTACTTC
>.|TRBJ2-7|TRBV20-1|.
CSTRAFDRPYEQYF
TGCAGTACTAGAGCATTTGACAGGCCCTACGAGCAGTACTTC
>.|TRBJ2-3|TRBV7-6|.
CASSPQSGSGTDTQYF
TGTGCCAGCAGCCCGCAGTCGGGATCTGGCACAGATACGCAGTATTTT
>TRBD1|TRBJ1-2|TRBV20-1|.
CSARGFGTAYGYTF
TGCAGTGCTAGAGGTTTCGGGACAGCCTATGGCTACACCTTC
>.|TRBJ2-5|TRBV25-1|few
CASSEAQGRRETQYF
TGTGCCAGCAGTGAAGCACAGGGGAGGCGGGAGACCCAGTACTTC
>TRBD1|TRBJ2-7|TRBV12-3/TRBV12-4|.
CASSFRDRWCEQYF
TGTGCCAGCAGTTTCCGGGACAGGTGGTGTGAGCAGTACTTC
>.|TRBJ2-7|TRBV29-1|.
CSVEIAGKVQYF
TGCAGCGTTGAGATCGCCGGGAAGGTGCAGTACTTC
>TRBD1|TRBJ2-7|TRBV27|.
CASSHGQGTGEQYF
TGTGCCAGCAGCCACGGACAGGGGACGGGGGAGCAGTACTTC
>.|TRBJ2-3|TRBV9|.
CASNDGGGLDTQYF
TGTGCCAGCAACGACGGTGGGGGGTTAGATACGCAGTATTTT